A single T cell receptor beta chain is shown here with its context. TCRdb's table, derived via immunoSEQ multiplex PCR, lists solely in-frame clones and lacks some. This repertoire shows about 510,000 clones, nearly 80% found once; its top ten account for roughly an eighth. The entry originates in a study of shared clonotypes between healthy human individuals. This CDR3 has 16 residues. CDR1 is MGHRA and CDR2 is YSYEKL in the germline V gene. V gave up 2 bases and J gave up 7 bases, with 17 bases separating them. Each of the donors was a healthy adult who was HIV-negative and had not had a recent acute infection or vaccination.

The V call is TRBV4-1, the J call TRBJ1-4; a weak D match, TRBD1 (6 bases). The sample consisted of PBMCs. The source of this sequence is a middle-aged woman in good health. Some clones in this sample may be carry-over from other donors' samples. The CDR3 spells CASSQSPEGGFEKLFF. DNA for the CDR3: TGCGCCAGCAGCCAAAGCCCGGAAGGGGGTTTTGAAAAACTGTTTTTT.